This TCR beta chain stems from a study of PD-L1 blockade in urothelial cancer. Study at large: Reported median T cell count for blood samples was around 140,000.

Assay: immunoSEQ multiplex PCR; the TCRdb copy retains only in-frame clones and omits some. The data contain about 45,000 clones, approximately 88% of them seen just once; the ten biggest clones take up 3.9%. V lost 7 bases, J lost 4 bases, and 9 bases stayed unmatched. Germline CDR1 SGHAT, CDR2 FQNNGV. The CDR3 has 15 residues. The sequencing used PBMCs, collected around atezolizumab (anti-PD-L1) treatment. The chain recombines TRBV11-2 with TRBJ2-1, with 8 nucleotides matching TRBD1. This receptor was obtained from an elderly man with urothelial cancer. The CDR3 nucleotides read TGTGCCAGCACACAGGGGGGAGGTATATACAATGAGCAGTTCTTC. Translation: CASTQGGGIYNEQFF.